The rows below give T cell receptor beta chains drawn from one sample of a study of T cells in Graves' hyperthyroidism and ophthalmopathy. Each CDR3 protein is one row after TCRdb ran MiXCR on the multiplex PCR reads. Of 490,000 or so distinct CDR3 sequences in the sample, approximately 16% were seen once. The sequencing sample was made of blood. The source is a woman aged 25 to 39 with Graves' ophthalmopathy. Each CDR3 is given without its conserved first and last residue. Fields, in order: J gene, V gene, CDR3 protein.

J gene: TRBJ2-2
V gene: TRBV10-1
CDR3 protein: ASKQGWNGELF

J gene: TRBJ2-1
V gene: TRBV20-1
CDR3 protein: SATPGTNYNEQF

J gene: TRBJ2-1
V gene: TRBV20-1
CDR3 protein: SARDRWKAGGNEQF

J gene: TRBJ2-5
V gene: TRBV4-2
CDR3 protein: ASSQDSSGRTETQY

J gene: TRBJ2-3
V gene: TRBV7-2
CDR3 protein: ASSVRGSTDTQY

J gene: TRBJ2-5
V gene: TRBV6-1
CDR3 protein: ASSQTAGAETQY

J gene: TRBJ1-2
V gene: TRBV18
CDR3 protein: ASSPGTDSYGYT

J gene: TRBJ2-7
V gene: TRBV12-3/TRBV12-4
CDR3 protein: ASSFTAAVYEQY

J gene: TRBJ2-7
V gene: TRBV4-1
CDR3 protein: ASSQTGSYEQY

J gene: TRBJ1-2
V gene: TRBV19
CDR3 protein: ASSIELGWHYGYT

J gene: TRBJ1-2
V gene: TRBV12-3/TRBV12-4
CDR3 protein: ASRTGVSYGYT

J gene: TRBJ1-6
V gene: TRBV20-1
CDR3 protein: SAGESRDKYSPLH

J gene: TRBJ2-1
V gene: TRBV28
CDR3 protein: ASSFPPSSYNEQF

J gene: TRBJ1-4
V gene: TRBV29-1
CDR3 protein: SVPSVTEEEKLF

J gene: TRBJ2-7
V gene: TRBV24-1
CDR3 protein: ATSDPKDLYERY

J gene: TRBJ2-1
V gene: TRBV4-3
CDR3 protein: ASSQWGTLNNEQF

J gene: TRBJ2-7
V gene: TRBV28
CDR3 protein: ASSLGTGGLSPLSEQY

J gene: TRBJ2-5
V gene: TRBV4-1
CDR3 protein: ASSTRLAVQETQY

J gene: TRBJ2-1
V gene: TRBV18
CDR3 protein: ASSPTGTPGAQF

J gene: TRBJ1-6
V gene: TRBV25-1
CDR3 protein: ASSDLFGSPLH

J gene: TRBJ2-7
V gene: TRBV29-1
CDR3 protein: SVSGQGFDEQY

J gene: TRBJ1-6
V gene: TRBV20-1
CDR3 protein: SGRQRTNSPLH

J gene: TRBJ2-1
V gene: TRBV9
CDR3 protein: ASSPRLATYNEQF

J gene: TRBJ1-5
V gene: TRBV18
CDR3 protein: ASSPGDNQPQH

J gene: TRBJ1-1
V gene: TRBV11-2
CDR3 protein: ASSLGSVNTEAF

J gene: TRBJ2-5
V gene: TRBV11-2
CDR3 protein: ASSWGVETQY

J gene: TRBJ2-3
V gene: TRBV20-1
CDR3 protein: SARDLSGGWLDTQY

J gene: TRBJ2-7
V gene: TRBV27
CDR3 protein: ASSPGQGGNEQY

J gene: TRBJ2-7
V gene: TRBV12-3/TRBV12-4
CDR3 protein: ASLGGAYEQY

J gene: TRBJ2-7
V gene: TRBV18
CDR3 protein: ASSPVSGLGEQY

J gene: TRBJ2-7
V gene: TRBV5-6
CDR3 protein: ASSATTGIMPPSEQY

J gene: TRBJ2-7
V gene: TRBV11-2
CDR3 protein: ASSSFRDRDYEQY

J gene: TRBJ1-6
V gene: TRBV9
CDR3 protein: ASSVEGTGGSPLH

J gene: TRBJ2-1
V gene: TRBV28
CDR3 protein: ASSLEGSESKQF

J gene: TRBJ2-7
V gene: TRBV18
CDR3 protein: ASSPSKPDLDKQY

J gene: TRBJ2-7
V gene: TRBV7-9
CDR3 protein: ASSLAGQQGIGSYEQY

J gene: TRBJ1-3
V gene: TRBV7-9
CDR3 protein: ASSYPGSRVYGNTIY

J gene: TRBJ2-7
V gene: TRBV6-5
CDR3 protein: ASSYSSTGGPQY

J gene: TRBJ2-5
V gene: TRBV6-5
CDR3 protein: ASSYPDIQETQY

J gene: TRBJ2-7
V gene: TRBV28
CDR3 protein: ASSPAEDITYEQY

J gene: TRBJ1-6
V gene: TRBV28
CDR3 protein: ASSFPNRVSPLH

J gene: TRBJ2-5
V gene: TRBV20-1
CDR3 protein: SANPLQRDGQTQY